The 23 T cell receptor beta chains below come from one sample, sequenced in a study of cytomegalovirus exposure and HLA in healthy donors. The primer mix had 60 Vbeta and 13 Jbeta primers. Assay used: immunoSEQ multiplex PCR; TCRdb lists only in-frame clones, some missing. The sample carries about 200,000 clones, around 83% recorded once. The sample was PBMCs. These receptors came from a girl between 10 and 17 years old in good health and CMV-seronegative.

A single count supports this clone. Relative to the germline gene, one junction end is altered; a read error may explain this. V and J are TRBV7-9 and TRBJ1-5; D is perhaps TRBD1 (5 bases). Per the germline V gene, CDR1 is SEHNR and CDR2 is FQNEAQ (reference sequence). The CDR3 spans 15 residues. The CDR3 loop is CSSSLGMGGNQPQHF. CDR3 in DNA: TGTTCCAGCAGCCTTGGTATGGGGGGAAATCAGCCCCAGCATTTT.

The chain couples TRBV4-1 to TRBJ1-2; maybe TRBD1 (5 bases). This CDR3 is 16 amino acids long. The V and J ends lost 0 bases and 7 bases respectively, with 18 bases between them. Germline V lookup: CDR1 MGHRA, CDR2 YSYEKL. CDR3 nucleotide sequence: TGCGCCAGCAGCCAAGAGTTGGCAGGGATCATTGGTGGCTACACCTTC. It is translated as CASSQELAGIIGGYTF.

The genes are TRBV30 and TRBJ2-7; 8 bases fit TRBD2. J was trimmed by 4 bases and V by 1 base; bases with no gene match: 3. Germline values: CDR1 GTSNPN, CDR2 SVGIG (reference sequence). This CDR3 has 13 residues. CDR3 in DNA: TGTGCCTGGAGTGCGGGACTAGTGTACGAGCAGTACTTC. It is translated as CAWSAGLVYEQYF. The whole variable domain, filled in from reference TRBV30 and TRBJ2-7, reads SQTIHQWPATLVQPVGSPLSLECTVEGTSNPNLYWYRQAAGRGLQLLFYSVGIGQISSEVPQNLSASRPQDRQFILSSKKLLLSDSGFYLCAWSAGLVYEQYFGPGTRLTVT.

The chain carries TRBV7-9 and TRBJ1-6, with 9 bases matching TRBD1. CDR3 size: 17 residues. The junction had 11 bases not matched to a gene; V was cut back by 5 bases and J by 6 bases. In germline, CDR1 is SEHNR, CDR2 FQNEAQ (reference sequence). CDR3 amino acids: CASSKPLGDRVNSPLHF. In DNA form, the CDR3 reads TGTGCCAGCAGCAAACCATTGGGGGACAGGGTTAATTCACCCCTCCACTTT.

The table lists this clone with a count of one. The V gene is TRBV5-8, the J gene TRBJ2-1, with D maybe TRBD2 (5 bases). The CDR3 extends over 15 amino acids. V was pared by 1 base and J by 6 bases, with 14 bases between. CDR1 and CDR2 from the germline V gene are SGHTS and YDEGEE. This chain's CDR3 is CASSLWASSVNEQFF. CDR3 in DNA: TGTGCCAGCAGCTTGTGGGCTAGCTCGGTCAATGAGCAGTTCTTC.

J is TRBJ2-7 and V is TRBV7-9, with D perhaps TRBD1 (6 bases). Germline CDR1 reads SEHNR; CDR2 reads FQNEAQ (reference sequence). This CDR3 has 14 residues. V lost 5 bases and J lost 3, with 14 bases in between. CDR3 coding DNA: TGTGCCAGCAGCGGATGGGACACTGACTACGAGCAGTACTTC. It translates to CASSGWDTDYEQYF.

Note on this clone: Germline is not matched at one junction end, which may reflect a read error. This chain connects TRBV7-9 to TRBJ2-7; 11 bases agree with TRBD1. The germline CDR1 and CDR2 sequences are SEHNR and FQNEAQ (reference sequence). CDR3 size: 12 residues. CDR3 residues: CSSGTGGYEQYF. The DNA for the CDR3 is TGTTCCAGCGGGACAGGGGGCTACGAGCAGTACTTC.

The chain joins TRBV19 to TRBJ2-7, with 9 bases aligning to TRBD1. J gave up 4 bases and V 6 bases, and 7 bases lay outside the gene matches. The CDR3 runs to 14 residues. Per germline, CDR1 LNHDA and CDR2 SQIVND (reference sequence). CDR3 sequence (DNA): TGTGCCAGTAGCCGGGGACAGGGAGCTTACGAGCAGTACTTC. Encoded protein: CASSRGQGAYEQYF.

The V call is TRBV30, the J call TRBJ2-2; 14 bases agree with TRBD2. This CDR3 is 16 amino acids long. Losses at the gene ends were 3 bases for V and 6 bases for J; bases not matched to a gene: 6. Germline assignment: CDR1 GTSNPN and CDR2 SVGIG (reference sequence). CDR3 protein: CAWSVGLAGVPGELFF. The CDR3 DNA follows: TGTGCCTGGAGCGTGGGACTAGCGGGAGTCCCCGGGGAGCTGTTTTTT.

This clone was picked up one time. This chain uses TRBV11-2 with TRBJ2-5, with 9 bases matching TRBD1. CDR1 and CDR2 (germline): SGHAT, FQNNGV. The CDR3 length is 14 residues. V lost 6 bases, J lost 5 bases, and 7 bases stayed unmatched. The CDR3 loop is CASSPGTGWETQYF. CDR3 sequence (DNA): TGTGCCAGCAGTCCCGGGACAGGGTGGGAGACCCAGTACTTC.

This clone appeared many times. The chain recombines TRBV6-4 with TRBJ2-7; 11 nucleotides match TRBD1. V was clipped by 5 bases and J by 5 bases; unmatched bases: 8. This CDR3 contains 15 residues. Germline V gene data show CDR1 as MRHNA and CDR2 as SNTAGT. In nucleotides, the CDR3 is TGTGCCAGCAGTCCAGGGACAGGGGGAGTCAACGAGCAGTACTTC. Translating gives CASSPGTGGVNEQYF.

The chain links TRBV7-9 to TRBJ1-1; TRBD1 aligns across 8 bases. V trimming: 5 bases; J trimming: 5 bases; junction bases outside the gene matches: 4. Germline V gene sequence: CDR1 SEHNR, CDR2 FQNEAQ (reference sequence). This CDR3 spans 13 amino acids. The CDR3 sequence is CASSPWTGTEAFF. The CDR3 bases are TGTGCCAGCAGCCCCTGGACAGGGACTGAAGCTTTCTTT.

In this sample, this clone turned up once. This chain links TRBV15 with TRBJ2-7; TRBD1 is a possible D gene (5 bases). V lost 3 bases to trimming and J lost 0 bases, with 9 bases between them. The CDR3 is made up of 14 amino acids. The germline V gene encodes CDR1 LNHNV and CDR2 YYDKDF (reference sequence). The CDR3 coding sequence is TGTGCCACCAGCAGGACAGACTCCTCCTACGAGCAGTACTTC. Amino acid sequence: CATSRTDSSYEQYF.

The chain has TRBV18 and TRBJ1-1, with a tentative D call TRBD1 (6 bases). Between the trimmed V and J ends, which lost 5 bases and 1 base, there was a span of 17 bases. The CDR3 consists of 16 residues. The germline V gene encodes CDR1 KGHSH and CDR2 LQKENI. The CDR3 here is CASSFTGSNQNTEAFF. CDR3 in DNA: TGTGCCAGCTCATTCACAGGGTCCAACCAGAACACTGAAGCTTTCTTT.

The rearrangement links TRBV9 to TRBJ2-5; possibly TRBD1 for D (5 bases). V was shortened by 0 bases and J by 4 bases, with 10 bases between the two germline ends. This CDR3 is 14 amino acids long. Germline V gives CDR1 SGDLS, CDR2 YYNGEE. The CDR3 region has the DNA TGTGCCAGCAGCGTAGGGGGCGGTGGAGAGACCCAGTACTTC. Protein product: CASSVGGGGETQYF.

The chain uses TRBV18 and TRBJ1-1; tentatively, D is TRBD1 (6 bases). The germline V gene has CDR1 KGHSH and CDR2 LQKENI. The CDR3 contains 14 residues. Trimming took 0 bases from V and 1 from J, leaving 6 bases between them. CDR3 DNA sequence: TGTGCCAGCTCACCACCGACAGGGAACACTGAAGCTTTCTTT. Its translation is CASSPPTGNTEAFF.

V and J are TRBV6-5 and TRBJ1-5, with D possibly matching TRBD1 (6 bases). This CDR3 region has 15 residues. CDR1 is MNHEY, CDR2 SVGAGI, per germline. The V end lost 0 bases, the J end lost 3 bases, and 9 bases lay between the germline ends. The chain's CDR3 is CASSYSQGPNQPQHF. In DNA form, the CDR3 reads TGTGCCAGCAGTTACTCGCAGGGGCCCAATCAGCCCCAGCATTTT.

In regard to this clone: Because it lacks the conserved phenylalanine or tryptophan at the end, this CDR3 is likely a read error. The chain uses TRBV5-1 and TRBJ1-5, with D possibly being TRBD1 (5 bases). This CDR3 is built from 14 residues. The germline CDR1 and CDR2 sequences are SGHRS and YFSETQ. V dropped 3 bases and J dropped 5 bases, with 12 bases sitting between them. This CDR3 reads CASSSTGGHQPQHV. CDR3 sequence (DNA): TGCGCCAGCAGCTCTACAGGTGGGCATCAGCCCCAGCATGTT.

The chain couples TRBV28 to TRBJ2-5; 7 positions agree with TRBD2. The length of the CDR3 is 14 residues. V dropped 6 bases and J dropped 4; count of bases not matched to a gene: 8. CDR1 is MDHEN and CDR2 is SYDVKM in the germline V gene. This chain's CDR3 is CASSSGTTRETQYF. CDR3 coding DNA: TGTGCCAGCAGCTCCGGGACTACGCGAGAGACCCAGTACTTC. Complete variable domain (other parts from reference TRBV28 and TRBJ2-5): DVKVTQSSRYLVKRTGEKVFLECVQDMDHENMFWYRQDPGLGLRLIYFSYDVKMKEKGDIPEGYSVSREKKERFSLILESASTNQTSMYLCASSSGTTRETQYFGPGTRLLVL.

The chain is built from TRBV15 and TRBJ2-6; the D is unclear. The germline gives CDR1 LNHNV, CDR2 YYDKDF (reference sequence). The CDR3 sequence is 18 residues long. V was cut by 0 bases and J by 0 bases, with 12 bases left in between. Here the CDR3 reads CATSRDSDSSSGANVLTF. CDR3 DNA: TGTGCCACCAGCAGAGATTCAGATAGCAGCTCTGGGGCCAACGTCCTGACTTTC.

This rearrangement joins TRBV7-2 to TRBJ1-3; D gene ambiguous. CDR1 is SGHTA and CDR2 is FQGNSA in the germline V gene. The CDR3 runs 14 residues. The ends were cut back, 8 bases at V and 0 bases at J, with 11 bases in the middle. CDR3 coding DNA: TGTGCCAGCGGGCGCGGGGACTCTGGAAACACCATATATTTT. It translates to CASGRGDSGNTIYF.

The chain recombines TRBV6-6 with TRBJ1-2; D gene unclear. The CDR3 runs to 16 residues. Per the germline V gene, CDR1 is MNHNY and CDR2 is SVGAGI (reference sequence). V gave up 4 bases and J gave up 2 bases, with 17 bases separating them. The CDR3 reads CASSSLKVETNYGYTF. The CDR3 nucleotides read TGTGCCAGCAGTTCCTTGAAGGTGGAGACGAACTATGGCTACACCTTC.

The chain combines TRBV28 with TRBJ1-1, with TRBD1 matching over 8 bases. The CDR3 length is 17 residues. Germline V gene sequence: CDR1 MDHEN, CDR2 SYDVKM. V lost 6 bases to trimming and J lost 1 base; unmatched junction nucleotides: 13. As DNA, the CDR3 is TGTGCCAGCAGCGTCGACCGTTTCGGGACAGGGAACACTGAAGCTTTCTTT. Translating it yields CASSVDRFGTGNTEAFF.